The 29 T cell receptor beta chains below all came from one sample that was sequenced in a study of neurological immune-mediated disorders (dated by TCRdb to the late 2010s). The receptor library was made with 5' RACE. The run used an Illumina HiSeq 2500. Using fastp trimming at Q25 and MiXCR clonotype assembly, TCRdb reanalyzed the public sequencing data and kept in-frame beta chains. All rows with the same CDR3 protein become a single entry with the most common DNA and genes. This sample has roughly 62,000 distinct CDR3 sequences in its table, and 4% to 6% of those were observed once. In total, the top ten clones hold 3% to 4% of the sample. Sequenced material: PBMCs. These receptors came from a woman between 45 and 65 years old with multiple sclerosis.

This clonotype has at least ten counts. J is TRBJ2-3 and V is TRBV20-1; either TRBD1 or TRBD2 may supply D (5 bases each). Germline V gives CDR1 DFQATT, CDR2 SNEGSKA (reference sequence). The CDR3 runs to 15 residues. Trimming left V 3 bases short and J 6 bases short, with 19 bases between. DNA for the CDR3: TGCAGTGCTAGGGTCCGGGACGCATTTAGGGATACGCAGTATTTT. This sequence encodes CSARVRDAFRDTQYF.

This clonotype has ten or more counts. V usage is TRBV11-1 and J usage is TRBJ2-7, with TRBD1 as a possible D gene (5 bases). The CDR3 covers 14 residues. Germline V gene lookup returns CDR1 SGHAT and CDR2 FQDESV (reference sequence). Trimming removed 5 bases from V and 2 bases from J, with 13 bases in between. CDR3 residues: CASSVTEGAYEQYV. The CDR3, as DNA: TGTGCCAGCAGCGTGACAGAAGGGGCCTACGAGCAGTACGTC.

This clonotype was counted a few times. The CDR3 sequence: CASSLRTENEKLFF. CDR3 nucleotides: TGTGCCAGCAGTTTACGGACTGAAAATGAAAAACTGTTTTTT. The gene calls are TRBV7-9 and TRBJ1-4; D gene unclear. The CDR3 length is 14 residues. Germline V CDR1 and CDR2: SEHNR, FQNEAQ (reference sequence). V lost 6 bases and J lost 5, with 13 bases in between.

This clonotype was picked up many times. The rearrangement uses TRBV20-1 and TRBJ1-5; possible D gene TRBD1, 6 bases. This CDR3 is built from 13 residues. V was clipped by 6 bases and J by 5 bases, with 14 bases between them. Germline V gives CDR1 DFQATT, CDR2 SNEGSKA (reference sequence). This chain's CDR3 is CSAETGSDQPQHF. The DNA for the CDR3 is TGCAGTGCCGAGACAGGATCGGATCAGCCCCAGCATTTT.

Ten or more counts support this clonotype. The rearrangement joins TRBV7-2 to TRBJ2-7; 11 bases are shared with TRBD1. The CDR3 length is 17 residues. Trimming cost V 5 bases and J 4 bases; bases outside gene matches: 13. Germline V CDR1 and CDR2: SGHTA, FQGNSA. DNA of the CDR3: TGTGCCAGCAGCCTATACGGCACCGGGACAGGGGGTTACGAGCAGTACTTC. Protein product: CASSLYGTGTGGYEQYF.

This clonotype was observed many times. This chain uses TRBV7-3 with TRBJ2-3, with D perhaps TRBD2 (6 bases). CDR3 size: 13 residues. With 2 bases removed from V and 5 bases from J, the gap between germline ends came to 8 bases. CDR1 and CDR2 (germline): SGHTA, FQGTGA. The CDR3 DNA sequence: TGTGCCAGCAGCTTACAGGAGGGAGATACGCAGTATTTT. Amino acid sequence: CASSLQEGDTQYF.

This clonotype was picked up many times. V is TRBV7-9 and J is TRBJ2-3; a weak D match, TRBD2 (6 bases). Germline V gene sequence: CDR1 SEHNR, CDR2 FQNEAQ (reference sequence). The V end was cut by 8 bases, the J end by 3 bases, with 18 bases between. The CDR3 covers 15 residues. The chain's CDR3 is CASGTEWGKTDTQYF. Here the CDR3 DNA reads TGTGCCAGCGGGACTGAATGGGGGAAAACAGATACGCAGTATTTT.

This clonotype has just a few counts. The rearrangement joins TRBV9 to TRBJ2-5, with D possibly being TRBD2 (6 bases). Looked up from germline, CDR1 is SGDLS and CDR2 is YYNGEE. V lost 0 bases, J lost 3 bases, and 12 bases lay in between. CDR3 length equals 15 residues. The CDR3 region is CASSVGGTPKETQYF. CDR3 bases: TGTGCCAGCAGCGTAGGGGGGACTCCTAAAGAGACCCAGTACTTC.

The table lists this clonotype with a few counts. The chain uses TRBV12-3 or TRBV12-4 and TRBJ1-6; D ambiguous. Trimming cost V 2 bases and J 9 bases, with 8 bases left between them. The CDR3 is 13 residues long. The CDR3 DNA is TGTGCCAGCAGTTTAAATCCGGGTTCACCCCTCCACTTT. It specifies CASSLNPGSPLHF.

This clonotype was recorded a few times. The rearrangement joins TRBV9 to TRBJ2-2; D may be TRBD2 (6 bases). This CDR3 has 15 residues. CDR1 is SGDLS and CDR2 is YYNGEE in the germline V gene. V lost 0 bases to trimming and J lost 10 bases, with 16 bases between them. As DNA, the CDR3 is TGTGCCAGCAGCGTAGAACTAGCCGGTCGTAAGGAGCTGTTTTTT. This gives the protein CASSVELAGRKELFF.

This clonotype was seen ten or more times. The chain combines TRBV20-1 with TRBJ2-1, with D perhaps matching TRBD2 (5 bases). Germline V gene lookup returns CDR1 DFQATT and CDR2 SNEGSKA (reference sequence). The CDR3 has 11 amino acids. Trimming took off 6 bases at V and 5 bases at J, with 8 bases between the two ends. Here the CDR3 reads CSAPGNNEQFF. CDR3 bases: TGCAGTGCCCCCGGGAACAATGAGCAGTTCTTC.

Ten or more counts support this clonotype. The junction and the germline gene differ at one end; a read error may be behind it. This chain joins TRBV5-1 and TRBJ1-5; 7 bases match TRBD1. The CDR3 is made up of 13 amino acids. Germline assignment: CDR1 SGHRS and CDR2 YFSETQ. The CDR3 reads CASSPTGYQPQNF. The DNA of the CDR3 is TGCGCCAGCAGCCCGACAGGGTATCAGCCCCAGAATTTT.

This clonotype came up many times. V is TRBV21-1 and J is TRBJ2-1; the D call of TRBD1 is as the table states it, not checked on the DNA. TRBV21-1 is recorded as a pseudogene. The CDR3 has 14 amino acids. In nucleotides, the CDR3 is TGTGCCAGGAGAGACGGGACAGGGGATAGTGAGCAGTTCTTC. Translation gives CARRDGTGDSEQFF.

This clonotype was detected ten times or more. This chain connects TRBV15 to TRBJ1-5; D remains unclear. CDR3 length: 14 amino acids. The germline V gene has CDR1 LNHNV and CDR2 YYDKDF (reference sequence). V gave up 0 bases and J gave up 1 base, with 4 bases separating them. DNA for the CDR3: TGTGCCACCAGCAGAGAGCGAAGCAATCAGCCCCAGCATTTT. Amino acids: CATSRERSNQPQHF.

This clonotype was recorded many times. The chain links TRBV12-3 or TRBV12-4 to TRBJ1-5, with 7 positions matching TRBD1. There are 16 residues in the CDR3. V lost 6 bases, J lost 0 bases, and 8 bases stayed unmatched. The CDR3 is CASRTGPPNSNQPQHF. The CDR3 nucleotides read TGTGCCAGCAGGACAGGGCCCCCGAATAGCAATCAGCCCCAGCATTTT.

The table lists this clonotype with a few counts. The chain employs TRBV5-1 and TRBJ1-4, with TRBD1 matching over 7 bases. CDR1 and CDR2 from the germline V gene are SGHRS and YFSETQ. J was trimmed by 4 bases and V by 4 bases; bases with no gene match: 7. The CDR3 is made up of 15 amino acids. DNA of the CDR3: TGCGCCAGCAGCGGAACGGGACAGATTAATGAAAAACTGTTTTTT. Translating gives CASSGTGQINEKLFF. Combining the CDR3 with reference TRBV5-1 and TRBJ1-4 gives the whole variable domain KAGVTQTPRYLIKTRGQQVTLSCSPISGHRSVSWYQQTPGQGLQFLFEYFSETQRNKGNFPGRFSGRQFSNSRSEMNVSTLELGDSALYLCASSGTGQINEKLFFGSGTQLSVL.

This clonotype was observed at least ten times. The rearrangement links TRBV5-8 to TRBJ2-7; TRBD1 agrees at 9 bases. Germline loops: CDR1 SGHTS, CDR2 YDEGEE. CDR3 length: 15 residues. V was clipped by 4 bases and J by 5 bases; unmatched bases: 10. CDR3 sequence: CASSQRTGEINEQYF. In nucleotides, the CDR3 is TGTGCCAGCAGCCAGCGGACAGGGGAAATCAACGAGCAGTACTTC. The variable domain in full, completed from reference TRBV5-8 and TRBJ2-7, reads EAGVTQSPTHLIKTRGQQATLRCSPISGHTSVYWYQQALGLGLQFLLWYDEGEERNRGNFPPRFSGRQFPNYSSELNVNALELEDSALYLCASSQRTGEINEQYFGPGTRLTVT.

Only a few counts were recorded for this clonotype. The chain uses TRBV5-1 and TRBJ2-1, with TRBD2 matching 10 bases. The germline gives CDR1 SGHRS, CDR2 YFSETQ. The CDR3 is made up of 16 amino acids. V shed 3 bases, J shed 2 bases, and the junction held 5 bases outside the gene matches. CDR3 in DNA: TGCGCCAGCAGCTCGGCTAGCGGGGGACCCTACAATGAGCAGTTCTTC. This translates into CASSSASGGPYNEQFF.

This clonotype has a count of ten or more. This chain links TRBV12-3 or TRBV12-4 with TRBJ2-5; 12 bases fit TRBD2. The CDR3 loop spans 15 amino acids. Trimming at V came to 3 bases and at J to 5 bases, leaving 4 bases not matched to a gene. The CDR3 sequence is CASSLRTSGAETQYF. The CDR3 nucleotides read TGTGCCAGCAGTTTGAGGACTAGCGGGGCGGAGACCCAGTACTTC.

This clonotype was found many times. V and J are TRBV7-8 and TRBJ1-3, with D maybe TRBD1 (6 bases). The germline V and J ends were trimmed by 2 bases and 4 bases, with 12 bases remaining between them. This CDR3 has 15 amino acids. The germline V gene has CDR1 SGHVS and CDR2 FQNEAQ. The CDR3 loop is CASSLPGVSGNTIYF. CDR3 nucleotide sequence: TGTGCCAGCAGCTTACCAGGGGTTTCGGGAAACACCATATATTTT. The entire variable domain, with the rest obtained from reference TRBV7-8 and TRBJ1-3, is as follows: GAGVSQSPRYKVAKRGQDVALRCDPISGHVSLFWYQQALGQGPEFLTYFQNEAQLDKSGLPSDRFFAERPEGSVSTLKIQRTQQEDSAVYLCASSLPGVSGNTIYFGEGSWLTVV.

This clonotype was seen ten or more times. This chain connects TRBV9 to TRBJ2-7; 7 bases line up with TRBD1. This CDR3 spans 14 amino acids. The junction had 7 bases not matched to a gene; V was cut back by 3 bases and J by 4 bases. Germline V lookup: CDR1 SGDLS, CDR2 YYNGEE. The CDR3: CASSASGTAYEQYF. CDR3 DNA sequence: TGTGCCAGCAGCGCATCCGGGACAGCATACGAGCAGTACTTC.

DNA of the CDR3: TGTGCCACCAAGTCATGGTCCACCGGGGAGCTGTTTTTT. It translates to CATKSWSTGELFF. The V call is TRBV24-1, the J call TRBJ2-2; D is uncertain. The V gene's germline CDR1 is KGHDR and CDR2 SFDVKD. Trimming pared 8 bases from V and 4 bases from J, leaving 10 bases between. The CDR3 totals 13 residues.

This clonotype was seen many times. The V and J genes are TRBV4-3 and TRBJ2-3, with 10 bases aligning to TRBD2. J lost 3 bases, V lost 10 bases, and 25 bases had no gene match. The germline V gene has CDR1 LGHNA and CDR2 YSLEER. The CDR3 totals 20 residues. CDR3 sequence: CATKDGESSRGAGGTDTQYF. CDR3 nucleotides: TGCGCCACCAAAGATGGGGAGTCGAGTCGAGGAGCGGGGGGGACAGATACGCAGTATTTT.

This clonotype was counted many times. The chain has TRBV4-1 and TRBJ2-7, with 13 bases lining up with TRBD2. Trimming cost V 6 bases and J 2 bases; bases outside gene matches: 4. The CDR3 extends over 15 amino acids. The V gene's germline CDR1 is MGHRA and CDR2 YSYEKL. The chain's CDR3 is CASSRLAGGPYEQYF. The CDR3 nucleotides read TGCGCCAGCAGTCGACTAGCGGGGGGACCCTACGAGCAGTACTTC.

This clonotype was counted at least ten times. The chain joins TRBV7-3 to TRBJ2-5, with 9 bases matching TRBD1. Losses at the gene ends were 5 bases for V and 5 bases for J; bases not matched to a gene: 9. The CDR3 is 15 amino acids. Germline V gene data show CDR1 as SGHTA and CDR2 as FQGTGA. The DNA of the CDR3 is TGTGCCAGCAGCCCCAAGACAGGGGGGACGGAGACCCAGTACTTC. Amino acid sequence: CASSPKTGGTETQYF. Filled out from reference TRBV7-3 and TRBJ2-5, the complete variable domain reads GAGVSQTPSNKVTEKGKYVELRCDPISGHTALYWYRQSLGQGPEFLIYFQGTGAADDSGLPNDRFFAVRPEGSVSTLKIQRTERGDSAVYLCASSPKTGGTETQYFGPGTRLLVL.

This clonotype was found many times. V gene TRBV7-2 combines with J gene TRBJ2-3, with no clear D. Germline assignment: CDR1 SGHTA and CDR2 FQGNSA. The germline V and J ends were trimmed by 5 bases and 2 bases, with 8 bases remaining between them. The CDR3 runs 13 residues. The CDR3 loop reads CASSQTTTDTQYF. The CDR3 DNA reads TGTGCCAGCAGCCAGACGACCACAGATACGCAGTATTTT.

In this sample, this clonotype turned up many times. In nucleotides, the CDR3 is TGCAGTGAAGTTGGGCGTCTCGGGGAGCAGTTCTTC. It codes for CSEVGRLGEQFF. This chain joins TRBV20-1 and TRBJ2-1; unclear D gene. Germline CDR1 reads DFQATT; CDR2 reads SNEGSKA (reference sequence). The length of the CDR3 is 12 residues. Trimming cost V 7 bases and J 10 bases, with 17 bases left between them.

This clonotype was found many times. The gene calls are TRBV7-9 and TRBJ2-2, with D possibly being TRBD1 (5 bases). V lost 5 bases and J lost 7, with 20 bases in between. The CDR3 is 16 residues long. Germline V gene lookup returns CDR1 SEHNR and CDR2 FQNEAQ (reference sequence). Here the CDR3 reads CASSTWAQGADGELFF. The CDR3 nucleotides are TGTGCCAGCAGCACCTGGGCCCAGGGTGCCGACGGGGAGCTGTTTTTT.

This chain joins TRBV4-3 and TRBJ2-6, with D perhaps TRBD1 (6 bases). This CDR3 is 21 amino acids long. From germline, CDR1 is LGHNA and CDR2 YSLEER. Trimming stripped 0 bases from V and 0 bases from J, with 21 bases between. CDR3 residues: CASSQDPPATGLGSGANVLTF. For the CDR3, the DNA is TGCGCCAGCAGCCAAGATCCCCCAGCGACAGGTTTGGGCTCTGGGGCCAACGTCCTGACTTTC.